These T cell receptor beta chains were read from a single sample in a study of cytomegalovirus exposure and HLA in healthy donors. TCRdb's table, derived via immunoSEQ multiplex PCR, lists solely in-frame clones and lacks some. Seen here are under 200,000 clones, around three quarters observed once, and the top ten hold 3.5% to 4.5%. The specimen was PBMCs. The origin of the receptors is a man aged 25-45 years in good health and CMV-seropositive. Each CDR3 is given without its conserved first and last residue. The size of a clone is reported for some rows only, either as once, few or many, or as a class for expanded clones.

V	size	J	CDR3
TRBV6-1	-	TRBJ2-7	ASSESGGSYEQY
TRBV5-6	-	TRBJ2-1	ASRLAGGPHEQF
TRBV6-6	-	TRBJ2-1	ASSISGTVYNEQF
TRBV5-1	-	TRBJ2-7	ASSLVPDRGYEQY
TRBV5-6	few	TRBJ2-7	ASSLAGGPYEQY
TRBV5-4	-	TRBJ2-7	ASSPTDSLHEQY
TRBV6-6	-	TRBJ1-2	ASSSPTGPYT
TRBV2	once	TRBJ1-4	ASIPDRGSEKLF
TRBV21-1	-	TRBJ2-1	ATVRGQVRRNEQF
TRBV29-1	-	TRBJ2-1	SVGFPDRGRRNEQF
TRBV27	-	TRBJ2-2	ASSLRPGDTGELF
TRBV2	few	TRBJ2-5	ASTRTGGETQY
TRBV29-1	-	TRBJ1-3	SARSLPGGELRNTIY
TRBV13	-	TRBJ2-1	ASSLGDRSSYNEQF
TRBV19	-	TRBJ2-7	ASSRQETSYEQY
TRBV23-1	-	TRBJ2-7	ASRLVFGLAVMVLHEQY
TRBV5-4	-	TRBJ2-1	ASSSGGIRFDEQF
TRBV5-4	-	TRBJ1-2	ASSRRYETANYGYT
TRBV7-9	-	TRBJ2-3	ASSLGGQGAGDTQY
TRBV28	-	TRBJ1-4	ASSFTPTNEKLF
TRBV6-1	-	TRBJ2-2	ASRIAENTGELF